This TCR beta chain originates from a study of tumor-infiltrating lymphocytes in primary liver carcinoma. V was pared by 7 bases and J by 0 bases, with 14 bases between. Germline assignment: CDR1 LNHDA and CDR2 SQIVND (reference sequence). This CDR3 has 15 amino acids. Synthesis of TCR beta cDNA was carried out from 450 to 500 ng total RNA with a constant-region primer. TCR beta libraries came from three nested multiplex PCR rounds using slightly modified ARM-PCR. TRBV1-TRBV30 forward primers paired with a C-beta reverse primer drove the first two PCR rounds, about 10 cycles each. TCRdb reanalysed the multiplex PCR reads using MiXCR and keeps one entry per CDR3 protein. The sample records a few hundred thousand distinct CDR3 sequences, 45% to 70% being singletons. RNA was extracted from whole blood without cell sorting, alongside germline DNA.

The clonotype comes from a woman aged 25 to 39 with primary liver carcinoma and hepatitis B virus infection. The chain carries TRBV19 and TRBJ2-3, with a tentative D call TRBD2 (5 bases). The specimen was peripheral blood. The CDR3 protein is CASTRAEPSTDTQYF. For the CDR3, the DNA is TGTGCCAGTACCCGAGCGGAACCAAGCACAGATACGCAGTATTTT.